The 32 T cell receptor beta chains listed next were all sequenced from one sample in a study of blood T cell repertoires in COVID-19. Sequenced by immunoSEQ multiplex PCR; TCRdb stores in-frame clones only, minus some. The sample shows 200,000 to 300,000 clones, 70% to 90% of them seen only once. Specimen: PBMCs or T cells enriched from blood (not recorded which). The source of these receptors is a woman aged 45-59 years with acute COVID-19.

This clone was seen a few times. J is TRBJ2-2 and V is TRBV9, with 9 bases aligning to TRBD1. There are 18 residues in the CDR3. The ends lost 3 bases at V and 1 base at J; junction bases unmatched: 10. Germline V gives CDR1 SGDLS, CDR2 YYNGEE. The CDR3 loop reads CASSDGLGDRVNTGELFF. Written as DNA, the CDR3 is TGTGCCAGCAGCGACGGCCTTGGGGACAGGGTGAACACCGGGGAGCTGTTTTTT.

CDR3 protein: CASSPPGERRDGYTF. The CDR3 DNA reads TGTGCCAGCAGCCCCCCGGGGGAGAGACGGGACGGCTACACCTTC. The V and J genes are TRBV25-1 and TRBJ1-2, with TRBD1 as a possible D gene (5 bases). The length of the CDR3 is 15 residues. The V and J ends lost 6 bases and 8 bases respectively, with 22 bases between them. Germline CDR1 is MGHDK and CDR2 is SYGVNS.

J is TRBJ1-6 and V is TRBV19; TRBD1 agrees at 8 bases. Germline trimming cut 10 bases from V and 6 bases from J; bases unmatched to any gene: 8. Germline loops: CDR1 LNHDA, CDR2 SQIVND (reference sequence). The CDR3 is made up of 14 amino acids. The CDR3 nucleotides are TGTGCCACCGGGGGACAGGTCCTTAATTCACCCCTCCACTTT. Translating gives CATGGQVLNSPLHF.

In its sample, this clone was seen many times. Other DNA sequences in the same sample also yield this CDR3. This chain connects TRBV5-1 to TRBJ2-1; a weak D match, TRBD2 (7 bases). In germline, CDR1 is SGHRS, CDR2 YFSETQ. Trimming took 7 bases from V and 4 from J, leaving 15 bases between them. The CDR3 is 14 amino acids. CDR3 region: CASGEGGLYNEQFF. The DNA for the CDR3 is TGCGCCAGCGGTGAGGGGGGGCTATACAATGAGCAGTTCTTC.

The chain carries TRBV2 and TRBJ2-4; TRBD2 agrees at 7 bases. The junction had 19 bases not matched to a gene; V was cut back by 0 bases and J by 8 bases. Germline CDR1 is SNHLY and CDR2 is FYNNEI. This CDR3 has 19 amino acids. CDR3 in amino acids: CASSEALRKGLSAGDIQYF. DNA of the CDR3: TGTGCCAGCAGTGAAGCGCTTCGGAAGGGGCTCTCCGCGGGGGACATTCAGTACTTC.

The rearrangement joins TRBV7-9 to TRBJ1-2; no firm D call. The germline gives CDR1 SEHNR, CDR2 FQNEAQ (reference sequence). V lost 5 bases and J lost 8, with 9 bases in between. This CDR3 is 11 amino acids long. Here the CDR3 DNA reads TGTGCCAGCAGCCAGACAAGCGGCTACACCTTC. It encodes CASSQTSGYTF.

The V gene is TRBV4-2, the J gene TRBJ1-4; 10 nucleotides match TRBD1. The CDR3 spans 15 residues. CDR1 and CDR2 (germline): LGHNA, YNFKEQ. Trimming at V came to 6 bases and at J to 5 bases, leaving 6 bases not matched to a gene. The CDR3 DNA reads as TGTGCCAGCAGTCCATGGACAGGGGGAAATGAAAAACTGTTTTTT. Translation gives CASSPWTGGNEKLFF.

The chain uses TRBV18 and TRBJ1-1, with D perhaps matching TRBD1 (5 bases). The V end was cut by 1 base, the J end by 7 bases, with 16 bases between. There are 15 residues in the CDR3. Germline assignment: CDR1 KGHSH and CDR2 LQKENI. CDR3 in DNA: TGTGCCAGCTCACCACTTCCCACGGGGGTCAATGAAGCTTTCTTT. It codes for CASSPLPTGVNEAFF. Complete variable domain (other parts from reference TRBV18 and TRBJ1-1): NAGVMQNPRHLVRRRGQEARLRCSPMKGHSHVYWYRQLPEEGLKFMVYLQKENIIDESGMPKERFSAEFPKEGPSILRIQQVVRGDSAAYFCASSPLPTGVNEAFFGQGTRLTVV.

The V and J genes are TRBV7-9 and TRBJ2-7; 7 positions match TRBD1. The CDR3 totals 14 residues. Trimming took 4 bases from V and 2 from J; bases not matched to a gene: 5. Germline loops: CDR1 SEHNR, CDR2 FQNEAQ (reference sequence). The DNA of the CDR3 is TGTGCCAGCAGCTCGACAGGGATACCCTACGAGCAGTACTTC. Translation gives CASSSTGIPYEQYF.

This CDR3 is CASSGTGSYNQPQHF. CDR3 nucleotide sequence: TGTGCCAGCAGTGGGACAGGATCCTACAATCAGCCCCAGCATTTT. J is TRBJ1-5 and V is TRBV6-2 or TRBV6-3, with 8 bases matching TRBD1. Germline CDR1 MNHEY, CDR2 SVGEGT. V trimming: 5 bases; J trimming: 3 bases; junction bases outside the gene matches: 6. This CDR3 spans 15 amino acids.

The CDR3 is CASSKGAGVNTEAFF. CDR3 sequence (DNA): TGCGCCAGCAGCAAGGGCGCGGGGGTAAACACTGAAGCTTTCTTT. The chain joins TRBV5-1 to TRBJ1-1, with a possible D match to TRBD1 (5 bases). Germline V lookup: CDR1 SGHRS, CDR2 YFSETQ. CDR3 length equals 15 residues. V was shortened by 4 bases and J by 2 bases, with 15 bases between the two germline ends. Looking up the rest from reference TRBV5-1 and TRBJ1-1 gives the full variable domain: KAGVTQTPRYLIKTRGQQVTLSCSPISGHRSVSWYQQTPGQGLQFLFEYFSETQRNKGNFPGRFSGRQFSNSRSEMNVSTLELGDSALYLCASSKGAGVNTEAFFGQGTRLTVV.

J is TRBJ1-4 and V is TRBV19, with TRBD1 identical over 7 bases. This CDR3 region has 14 residues. V gave up 7 bases and J gave up 6 bases; unmatched junction bases: 8. Per germline, CDR1 LNHDA and CDR2 SQIVND (reference sequence). CDR3 sequence (DNA): TGTGCCAGTACTAGACAGGGAGGCGATGAAAAACTGTTTTTT. It codes for CASTRQGGDEKLFF. Drawing the rest from reference TRBV19 and TRBJ1-4, the complete variable domain is DGGITQSPKYLFRKEGQNVTLSCEQNLNHDAMYWYRQDPGQGLRLIYYSQIVNDFQKGDIAEGYSVSREKKESFPLTVTSAQKNPTAFYLCASTRQGGDEKLFFGSGTQLSVL.

The rearrangement uses TRBV27 and TRBJ1-2; D is undetermined. With 6 bases removed from V and 5 bases from J, the gap between germline ends came to 16 bases. Per germline, CDR1 MNHEY and CDR2 SMNVEV (reference sequence). The CDR3 consists of 14 residues. The CDR3 here is CASRGLGGQYGYTF. The CDR3 DNA sequence: TGTGCCAGCAGAGGACTGGGAGGCCAATATGGCTACACCTTC.

The chain joins TRBV5-6 to TRBJ1-1; 8 bases line up with TRBD1. Per germline, CDR1 SGHDT and CDR2 YYEEEE. The CDR3 is 15 amino acids. V lost 4 bases, J lost 5 bases, and 10 bases stayed unmatched. CDR3 coding DNA: TGTGCCAGCAGCGTCGGACAGGGTGGTGGAACTGAAGCTTTCTTT. This translates into CASSVGQGGGTEAFF.

The rearrangement links TRBV4-3 to TRBJ1-1; D unresolved. Trimming left V 3 bases short and J 1 base short, with 12 bases between. Germline values: CDR1 LGHNA, CDR2 YSLEER. This CDR3 is built from 15 residues. The CDR3 is CASSQRWRANTEAFF. CDR3 in DNA: TGCGCCAGCAGCCAGAGGTGGCGGGCGAACACTGAAGCTTTCTTT.

The CDR3: CASSFGQGLGNQPQHF. The CDR3 nucleotides read TGTGCCAGCAGCTTCGGACAGGGTTTAGGCAATCAGCCCCAGCATTTT. The J gene is TRBJ1-5, the V gene TRBV7-9; 8 bases line up with TRBD1. Germline V lookup: CDR1 SEHNR, CDR2 FQNEAQ (reference sequence). With 3 bases clipped from V and 2 bases from J, the junction kept 6 bases outside the gene matches. The CDR3 sequence is 16 residues long.

The rearrangement uses TRBV5-1 and TRBJ1-1, with TRBD1 identical over 7 bases. This CDR3 contains 17 residues. The V and J ends lost 6 bases and 0 bases, in that order; junction bases with no gene match: 14. Germline V CDR1 and CDR2: SGHRS, YFSETQ. Here the CDR3 reads CASTDDRAGGMNTEAFF. CDR3 sequence (DNA): TGCGCCAGCACCGACGACAGGGCGGGGGGCATGAACACTGAAGCTTTCTTT.

V and J are TRBV30 and TRBJ2-3; 7 nucleotides match TRBD2. The V gene's germline CDR1 is GTSNPN and CDR2 SVGIG (reference sequence). This CDR3 has 14 residues. The V and J ends lost 0 bases and 5 bases, in that order; junction bases with no gene match: 5. The CDR3 nucleotides are TGTGCCTGGAGTGTGAGCGGGAAGGTAGATACGCAGTATTTT. It encodes CAWSVSGKVDTQYF.

CDR3 in amino acids: CASSGLGQGVGNTIYF. CDR3 DNA sequence: TGTGCCAGCAGCGGGTTGGGACAGGGAGTGGGAAACACCATATATTTT. The chain links TRBV9 to TRBJ1-3; 9 bases fit TRBD1. Germline CDR1 SGDLS, CDR2 YYNGEE. After removal of 3 bases from V and 4 bases from J, the junction contained 8 bases not matched to a gene. The CDR3 length is 16 residues.

This rearrangement joins TRBV9 to TRBJ2-5; 8 bases agree with TRBD2. V shed 0 bases, J shed 7 bases, and the junction held 11 bases outside the gene matches. The CDR3 has 16 residues. Germline CDR1 and CDR2: SGDLS and YYNGEE. The CDR3 bases are TGTGCCAGCAGCGTAGATAACGGGGGGGCTCTAGGGACCCAGTACTTC. As protein: CASSVDNGGALGTQYF.

V and J are TRBV30 and TRBJ1-3; no clear D. Germline CDR1 reads GTSNPN; CDR2 reads SVGIG (reference sequence). The CDR3 loop spans 11 amino acids. The CDR3 reads CAGRVGNTIYF. The CDR3 bases are TGTGCTGGGCGAGTCGGAAACACCATATATTTT.

This clone appeared once. The rearrangement links TRBV4-1 to TRBJ1-6, with a possible D match to TRBD1 (6 bases). The CDR3 length is 14 residues. The V gene lost 5 bases and the J gene lost 4 bases, with 9 bases spanning the gap. Germline V gene sequence: CDR1 MGHRA, CDR2 YSYEKL. The CDR3 protein is CASSATGYNSPLHF. CDR3 nucleotide sequence: TGCGCCAGCAGCGCGACAGGTTATAATTCACCCCTCCACTTT.

V is TRBV12-5 and J is TRBJ1-5, with TRBD1 identical over 7 bases. The CDR3 covers 13 residues. V lost 11 bases, J lost 1 base, and 5 bases stayed unmatched. Germline V gene sequence: CDR1 LGHNT, CDR2 FRNRAP. The CDR3 loop is CAPGGRSNQPQHF. Here the CDR3 DNA reads TGTGCTCCAGGGGGTAGGAGCAATCAGCCCCAGCATTTT.

The chain couples TRBV27 to TRBJ1-2; D perhaps matches TRBD1 (5 bases). Trimming removed 1 base from V and 2 bases from J, with 8 bases in between. Germline V gene lookup returns CDR1 MNHEY and CDR2 SMNVEV (reference sequence). CDR3 length: 14 residues. The CDR3 loop is CASSLYSGNYGYTF. CDR3 sequence (DNA): TGTGCCAGCAGTTTATATTCAGGGAACTATGGCTACACCTTC.

The rearrangement joins TRBV30 to TRBJ2-7; no firm D call. CDR1 and CDR2 (germline): GTSNPN, SVGIG (reference sequence). Trimming shortened V by 3 bases and J by 3 bases, and 6 bases separated the two germline ends. The CDR3 is made up of 11 amino acids. CDR3 loop: CAWREFYEQYF. CDR3 nucleotide sequence: TGTGCCTGGAGAGAGTTCTACGAGCAGTACTTC.

This clone appeared a single time. The CDR3 protein is CASSSGGTDTQYF. The CDR3 DNA reads TGTGCCAGCTCCTCCGGGGGCACAGATACGCAGTATTTT. The rearrangement uses TRBV18 and TRBJ2-3, with D possibly TRBD2 on 5 matching bases. The CDR3 totals 13 residues. Trimming cost V 6 bases and J 1 base, with 8 bases left between them. Germline-derived CDR1 and CDR2 are KGHSH and LQKENI.

The V and J genes are TRBV5-1 and TRBJ1-4; D unclear. V was pared by 3 bases and J by 8 bases, with 17 bases between. CDR3 size: 15 residues. CDR1 and CDR2 from the germline V gene are SGHRS and YFSETQ. The CDR3 here is CASSSARAGEEKLFF. The CDR3, as DNA: TGCGCCAGCAGCTCCGCGCGGGCCGGGGAGGAAAAACTGTTTTTT.

The V gene is TRBV5-1, the J gene TRBJ2-7; 9 positions match TRBD1. The CDR3 loop spans 15 amino acids. V dropped 0 bases and J dropped 4; count of bases not matched to a gene: 5. Germline V gene data show CDR1 as SGHRS and CDR2 as YFSETQ. The CDR3: CASSLAGTGRYEQYF. For the CDR3, the DNA is TGCGCCAGCAGCTTGGCGGGGACAGGGCGGTACGAGCAGTACTTC.

The chain is built from TRBV7-9 and TRBJ1-2; D unresolved. Germline V gene sequence: CDR1 SEHNR, CDR2 FQNEAQ (reference sequence). Trimming stripped 1 base from V and 8 bases from J, with 5 bases between. The CDR3 has 11 amino acids. The CDR3 sequence: CASSLESGYTF. The CDR3 DNA sequence: TGTGCCAGCAGCTTAGAGAGCGGCTACACCTTC.

J is TRBJ1-1 and V is TRBV19, with a possible D match to TRBD1 (6 bases). The V end lost 3 bases, the J end lost 3 bases, and 11 bases lay between the germline ends. CDR1 and CDR2 (germline): LNHDA, SQIVND (reference sequence). CDR3 length: 14 amino acids. The CDR3 protein is CASSMYQGYTEAFF. The CDR3 DNA follows: TGTGCCAGTAGTATGTATCAGGGGTACACTGAAGCTTTCTTT.

This clone has more than one count but fewer than ten. In nucleotides, the CDR3 is TGTGCCAGTAGTATCGGGACTGGAACCTACGAGCAGTACTTC. It is translated as CASSIGTGTYEQYF. This chain uses TRBV19 with TRBJ2-7; the D gene is possibly TRBD2 (6 bases). From germline, CDR1 is LNHDA and CDR2 SQIVND (reference sequence). V gave up 3 bases and J gave up 2 bases, with 11 bases separating them. The CDR3 has 14 residues.

The DNA for the CDR3 is TGTGCCAGCAATAAGGACAGGGTGAAGTATAATGAGCAGTTCTTC. It is translated as CASNKDRVKYNEQFF. The V call is TRBV2, the J call TRBJ2-1; the match to TRBD1 covers 8 bases. The CDR3 length is 15 residues. From germline, CDR1 is SNHLY and CDR2 FYNNEI. V dropped 7 bases and J dropped 7; count of bases not matched to a gene: 12.